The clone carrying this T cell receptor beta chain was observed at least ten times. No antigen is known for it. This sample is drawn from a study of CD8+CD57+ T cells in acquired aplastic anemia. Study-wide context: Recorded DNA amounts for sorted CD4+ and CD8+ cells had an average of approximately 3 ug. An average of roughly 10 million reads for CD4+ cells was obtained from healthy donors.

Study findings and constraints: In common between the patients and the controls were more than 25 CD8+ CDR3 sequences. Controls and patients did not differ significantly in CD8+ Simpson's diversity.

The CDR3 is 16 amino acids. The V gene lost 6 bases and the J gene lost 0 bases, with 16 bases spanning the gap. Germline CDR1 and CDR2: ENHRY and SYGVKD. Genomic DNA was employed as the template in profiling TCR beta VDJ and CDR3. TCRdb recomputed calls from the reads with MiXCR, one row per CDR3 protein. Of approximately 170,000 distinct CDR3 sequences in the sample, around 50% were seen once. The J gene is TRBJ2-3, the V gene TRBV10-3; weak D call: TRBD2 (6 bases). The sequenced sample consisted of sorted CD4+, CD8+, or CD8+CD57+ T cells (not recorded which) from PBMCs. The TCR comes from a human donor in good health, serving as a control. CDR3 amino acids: CAIRGETGLSTDTQYF. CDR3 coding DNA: TGTGCCATCAGGGGGGAAACGGGACTGAGCACAGATACGCAGTATTTT.